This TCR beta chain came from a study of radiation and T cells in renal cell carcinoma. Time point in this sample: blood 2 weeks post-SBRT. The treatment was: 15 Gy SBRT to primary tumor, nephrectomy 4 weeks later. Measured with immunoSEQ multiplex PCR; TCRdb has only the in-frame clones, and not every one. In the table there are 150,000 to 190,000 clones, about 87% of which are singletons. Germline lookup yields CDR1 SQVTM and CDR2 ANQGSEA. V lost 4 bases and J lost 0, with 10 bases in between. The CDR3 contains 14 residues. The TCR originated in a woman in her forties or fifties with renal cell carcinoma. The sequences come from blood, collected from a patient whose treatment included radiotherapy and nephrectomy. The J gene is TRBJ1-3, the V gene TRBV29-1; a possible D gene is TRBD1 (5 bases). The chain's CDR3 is CSVASGGSGNTIYF. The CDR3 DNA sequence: TGCAGCGTTGCATCCGGGGGCTCTGGAAACACCATATATTTT. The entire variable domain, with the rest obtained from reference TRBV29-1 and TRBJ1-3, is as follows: SAVISQKPSRDICQRGTSLTIQCQVDSQVTMMFWYRQQPGQSLTLIATANQGSEATYESGFVIDKFPISRPNLTFSTLTVSNMSPEDSSIYLCSVASGGSGNTIYFGEGSWLTVV.